This record covers a single TCR beta chain. A second roughly 7 to 12 cycle PCR used barcoded and J-beta primers. TCRdb re-analysed the 5' RACE reads in MiXCR, keeping a single row per CDR3 protein. This sample has 800,000 or so distinct CDR3 sequences, with 20% to 30% found just once. These data belong to a study of blood T cells in healthy people across ages. V lost 0 bases and J lost 6, with 14 bases in between. The germline V gene encodes CDR1 LGHNA and CDR2 YSLEER. The CDR3 is 16 amino acids. This sample was also put to use in a study of T cells of mothers and their children.

The chain recombines TRBV4-3 with TRBJ2-2; perhaps TRBD2 as D (5 bases). The source of this sequence is a boy between 10 and 17 years old in good health. The source material was blood. The CDR3 DNA sequence: TGCGCCAGCAGCCAAGATCGTGACGCCGGGGCCGGGGAGCTGTTTTTT. It encodes CASSQDRDAGAGELFF.